This TCR beta chain is drawn from a study of T cell responses to AZD1222 COVID-19 vaccine. The table came from immunoSEQ multiplex PCR; TCRdb's copy has only in-frame clones and leaves some out. The table has about 260,000 clones, about 92% seen once. CDR3 length: 12 amino acids. Per the germline V gene, CDR1 is KGHSH and CDR2 is LQKENI. Trimming took 2 bases from V and 3 from J, leaving 2 bases between them. This clone was detected only once. The source material was peripheral blood, sampled on day 0 of AZD1222 vaccination. This chain joins TRBV18 and TRBJ1-5; D gene uncertain. This TCR derives from an adult in good health. The CDR3 DNA reads as TGTGCCAGCTCACCAAACAATCAGCCCCAGCATTTT. This codes for CASSPNNQPQHF.